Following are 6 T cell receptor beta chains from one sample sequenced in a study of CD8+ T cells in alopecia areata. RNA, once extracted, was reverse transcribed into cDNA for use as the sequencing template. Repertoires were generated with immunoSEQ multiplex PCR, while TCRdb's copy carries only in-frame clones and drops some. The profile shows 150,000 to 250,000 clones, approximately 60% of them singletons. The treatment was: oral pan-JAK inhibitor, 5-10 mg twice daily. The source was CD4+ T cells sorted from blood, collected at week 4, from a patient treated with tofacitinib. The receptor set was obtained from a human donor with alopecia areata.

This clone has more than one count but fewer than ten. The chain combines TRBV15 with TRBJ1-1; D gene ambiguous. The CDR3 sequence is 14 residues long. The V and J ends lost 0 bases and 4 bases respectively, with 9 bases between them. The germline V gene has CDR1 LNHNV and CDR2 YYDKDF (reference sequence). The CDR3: CATSREARGTEAFF. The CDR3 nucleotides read TGTGCCACCAGCAGAGAAGCACGAGGCACTGAAGCTTTCTTT.

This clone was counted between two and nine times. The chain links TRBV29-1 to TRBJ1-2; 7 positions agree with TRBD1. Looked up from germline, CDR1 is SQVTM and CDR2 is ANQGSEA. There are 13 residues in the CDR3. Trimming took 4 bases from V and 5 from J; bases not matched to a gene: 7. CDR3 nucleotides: TGCAGCGTTGCACAGGGGCTTATTTATGGCTACACCTTC. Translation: CSVAQGLIYGYTF.

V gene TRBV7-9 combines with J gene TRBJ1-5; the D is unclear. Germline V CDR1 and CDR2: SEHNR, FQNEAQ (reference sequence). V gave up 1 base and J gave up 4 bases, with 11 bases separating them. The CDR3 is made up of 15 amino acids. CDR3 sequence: CASSLGAADNQPQHF. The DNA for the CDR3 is TGTGCCAGCAGCTTAGGGGCGGCGGATAATCAGCCCCAGCATTTT.

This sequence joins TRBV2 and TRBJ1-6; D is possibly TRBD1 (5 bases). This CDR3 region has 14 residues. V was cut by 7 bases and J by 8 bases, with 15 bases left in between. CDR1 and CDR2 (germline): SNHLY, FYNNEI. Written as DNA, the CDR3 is TGTGCCAGCATCAAAGAGACAGCGTATTCACCCCTCCACTTT. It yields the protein CASIKETAYSPLHF.

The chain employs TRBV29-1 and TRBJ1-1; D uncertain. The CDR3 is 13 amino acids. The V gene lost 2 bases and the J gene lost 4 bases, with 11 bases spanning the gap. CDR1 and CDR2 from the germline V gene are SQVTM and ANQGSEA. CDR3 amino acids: CSVESQLSTEAFF. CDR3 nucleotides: TGCAGCGTTGAAAGTCAACTGAGCACTGAAGCTTTCTTT.

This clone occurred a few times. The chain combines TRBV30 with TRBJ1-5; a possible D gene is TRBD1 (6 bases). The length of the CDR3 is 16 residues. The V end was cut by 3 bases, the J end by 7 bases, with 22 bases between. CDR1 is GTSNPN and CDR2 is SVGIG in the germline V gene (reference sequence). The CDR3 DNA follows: TGTGCCTGGAGCGGCCCCGGTGCGGGGGCAAGGCAGCCCCAGCATTTT. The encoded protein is CAWSGPGAGARQPQHF.